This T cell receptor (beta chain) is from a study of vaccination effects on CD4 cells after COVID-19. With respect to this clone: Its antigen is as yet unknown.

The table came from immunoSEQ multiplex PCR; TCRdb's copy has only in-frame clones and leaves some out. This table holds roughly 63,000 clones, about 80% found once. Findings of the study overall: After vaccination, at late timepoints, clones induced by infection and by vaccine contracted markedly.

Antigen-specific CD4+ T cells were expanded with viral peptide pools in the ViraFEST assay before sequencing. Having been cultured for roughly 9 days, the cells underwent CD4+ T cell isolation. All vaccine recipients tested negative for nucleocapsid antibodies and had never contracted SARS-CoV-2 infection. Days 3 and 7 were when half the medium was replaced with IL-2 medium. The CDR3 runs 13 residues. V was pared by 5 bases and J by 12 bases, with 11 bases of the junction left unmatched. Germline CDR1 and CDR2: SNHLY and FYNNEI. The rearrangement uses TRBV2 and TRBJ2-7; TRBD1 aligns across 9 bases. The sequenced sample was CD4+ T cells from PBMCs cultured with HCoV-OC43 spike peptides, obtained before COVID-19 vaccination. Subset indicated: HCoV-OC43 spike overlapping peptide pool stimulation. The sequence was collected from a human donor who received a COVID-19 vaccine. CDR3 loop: CASSRGQGRGGYV. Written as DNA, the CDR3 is TGTGCCAGCAGTCGGGGACAGGGAAGAGGAGGGTACGTC.